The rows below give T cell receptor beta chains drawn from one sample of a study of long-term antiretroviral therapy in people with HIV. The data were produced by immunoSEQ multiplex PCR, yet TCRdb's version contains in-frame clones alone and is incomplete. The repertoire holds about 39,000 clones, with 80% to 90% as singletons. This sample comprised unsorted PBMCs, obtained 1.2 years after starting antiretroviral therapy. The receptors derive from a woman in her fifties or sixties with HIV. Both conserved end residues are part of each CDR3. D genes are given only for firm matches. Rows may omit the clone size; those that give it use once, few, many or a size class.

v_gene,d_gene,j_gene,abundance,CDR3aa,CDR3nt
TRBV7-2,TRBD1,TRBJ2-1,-,CASSQGDSKSRQFF,TGTGCCAGCAGCCAAGGGGACAGTAAAAGCCGACAGTTCTTC
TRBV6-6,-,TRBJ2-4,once,CASSYQTGAKNIQYF,TGTGCCAGCAGTTACCAGACGGGAGCCAAAAACATTCAGTACTTC
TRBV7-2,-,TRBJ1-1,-,CASSLVPRKENTEAFF,TGTGCCAGCAGCTTAGTCCCTCGGAAGGAGAACACTGAAGCTTTCTTT
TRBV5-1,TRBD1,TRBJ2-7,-,CASSSDRGSRYEQYF,TGCGCCAGCAGCTCCGACAGGGGCAGCAGGTACGAGCAGTACTTC
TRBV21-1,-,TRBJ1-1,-,CASSKDDDSAVCPILSPLEAFF,TGTGCCAGCAGCAAAGATGATGACAGTGCAGTTTGCCCTATACTTAGCCCCTTGGAAGCTTTCTTT
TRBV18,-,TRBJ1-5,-,CASSPTDGEQPQHF,TGTGCCAGCTCACCAACAGATGGGGAACAGCCCCAGCATTTT
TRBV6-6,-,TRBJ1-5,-,CASSHPDTGRQPQHF,TGTGCCAGCAGTCATCCGGACACCGGACGTCAGCCCCAGCATTTT
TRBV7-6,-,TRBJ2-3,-,CASSLATGVPQYF,TGTGCCAGCAGCTTAGCGACCGGGGTGCCGCAGTATTTT
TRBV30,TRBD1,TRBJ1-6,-,CASLSSGTGGSSPLHF,TGTGCCTCACTTTCTTCTGGGACAGGGGGCAGTTCACCCCTCCACTTT
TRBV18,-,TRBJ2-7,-,CASSPGADREQYF,TGTGCCAGCTCACCGGGTGCTGATCGCGAGCAGTACTTC
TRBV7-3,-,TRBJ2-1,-,CASTPLKGGTNNEQFF,TGTGCCAGCACCCCCTTGAAGGGGGGCACCAACAATGAGCAGTTCTTC
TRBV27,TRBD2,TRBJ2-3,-,CASSPRLADTDTQYF,TGTGCCAGCAGTCCTCGACTAGCGGACACAGATACGCAGTATTTT
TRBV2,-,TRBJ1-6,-,CASSEVGANSPLHF,TGTGCCAGCAGTGAGGTAGGGGCTAATTCACCCCTCCACTTT
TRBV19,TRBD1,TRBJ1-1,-,CASSPPLGTGRAAEAFF,TGTGCCAGTAGTCCGCCATTGGGGACAGGGCGGGCGGCTGAAGCTTTCTTT
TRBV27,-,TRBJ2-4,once,CASSLGAYGIQYF,TGTGCCAGCAGTTTAGGTGCCTACGGCATTCAGTACTTC
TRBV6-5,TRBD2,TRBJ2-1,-,CASRPAGLGNNEQFF,TGTGCCAGCAGACCCGCGGGACTAGGTAACAATGAGCAGTTCTTC
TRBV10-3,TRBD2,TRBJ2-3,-,CAMGTSGDTQYF,TGTGCCATGGGGACTAGCGGGGATACGCAGTATTTT
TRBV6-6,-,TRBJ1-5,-,CASSYEGSQPQHF,TGTGCCAGCAGTTACGAAGGGTCTCAGCCCCAGCATTTT
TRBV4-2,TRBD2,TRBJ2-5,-,CASSQSLAGGLETQYF,TGTGCCAGCAGCCAATCACTAGCGGGGGGGCTAGAGACCCAGTACTTC
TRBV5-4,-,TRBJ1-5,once,CASSSGGDQPQHF,TGTGCCAGCAGCTCCGGCGGGGATCAGCCCCAGCATTTT
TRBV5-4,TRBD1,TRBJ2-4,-,CASSSGQGNIQYF,TGTGCCAGCAGCTCTGGACAGGGAAACATTCAGTACTTC
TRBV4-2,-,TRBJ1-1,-,CASSQERNTEAFF,TGTGCCAGCAGCCAAGAGCGGAACACTGAAGCTTTCTTT
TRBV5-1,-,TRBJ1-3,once,CASSADRTYRSGNTIYF,TGCGCCAGCAGCGCCGACAGGACCTACCGCTCTGGAAACACCATATATTTT
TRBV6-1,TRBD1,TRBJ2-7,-,CASKQGAGRSYEQYF,TGTGCCAGCAAACAGGGGGCTGGACGCTCCTACGAGCAGTACTTC
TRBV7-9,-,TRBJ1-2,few,CASSYAEVLLSGYTF,TGTGCCAGCAGCTACGCCGAAGTACTTCTAAGTGGCTACACCTTC
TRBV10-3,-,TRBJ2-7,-,CAIRGMGDEQYF,TGTGCCATCAGGGGCATGGGGGACGAGCAGTACTTC
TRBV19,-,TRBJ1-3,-,CASSITGTGNTIYF,TGTGCCAGTAGTATCACAGGGACCGGAAACACCATATATTTT